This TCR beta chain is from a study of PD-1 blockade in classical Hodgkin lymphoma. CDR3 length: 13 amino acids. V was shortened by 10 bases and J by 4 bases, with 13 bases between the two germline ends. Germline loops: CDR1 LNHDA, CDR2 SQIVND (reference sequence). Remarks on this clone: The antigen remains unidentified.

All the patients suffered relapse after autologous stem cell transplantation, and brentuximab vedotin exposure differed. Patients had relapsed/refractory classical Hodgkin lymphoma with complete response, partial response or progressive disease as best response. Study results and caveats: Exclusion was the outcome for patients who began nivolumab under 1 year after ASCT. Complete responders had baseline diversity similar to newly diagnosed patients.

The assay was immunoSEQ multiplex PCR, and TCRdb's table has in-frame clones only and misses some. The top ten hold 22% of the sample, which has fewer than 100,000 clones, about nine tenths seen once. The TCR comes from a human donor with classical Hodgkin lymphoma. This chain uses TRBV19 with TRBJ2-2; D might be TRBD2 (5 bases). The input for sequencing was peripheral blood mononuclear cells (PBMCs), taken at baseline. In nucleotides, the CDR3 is TGTGCCACCGGGCGGGCTTCCACCGGGGAGCTGTTTTTT. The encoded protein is CATGRASTGELFF.